One and the same sample provided the 13 T cell receptor beta chains below, sequenced in a study of blood T cell repertoires in COVID-19. Some clones are missing from TCRdb's copy, which holds only in-frame ones; the method was immunoSEQ multiplex PCR. The sample carries around 340,000 clones, 80% to 90% recorded once. The sequenced sample was PBMCs or T cells enriched from blood (not recorded which). These TCRs come from a woman in her thirties or forties with acute COVID-19.

The V and J genes are TRBV6-5 and TRBJ1-5; 12 bases map to TRBD1. The trim removed 6 bases at V and 6 bases at J, leaving 6 bases unmatched. The V gene's germline CDR1 is MNHEY and CDR2 SVGAGI. This CDR3 spans 15 amino acids. CDR3 protein: CASSRDRGQVQPQHF. DNA of the CDR3: TGTGCCAGCAGCCGGGACAGGGGGCAGGTTCAGCCCCAGCATTTT.

This chain connects TRBV19 to TRBJ1-2; possibly TRBD1 for D (5 bases). Looked up from germline, CDR1 is LNHDA and CDR2 is SQIVND (reference sequence). The V gene lost 3 bases and the J gene lost 2 bases, with 10 bases spanning the gap. The CDR3 has 14 amino acids. CDR3 bases: TGTGCCAGTAGTATTTCCGCAGGGAACTATGGCTACACCTTC. As protein: CASSISAGNYGYTF. The variable domain in full, completed from reference TRBV19 and TRBJ1-2, reads DGGITQSPKYLFRKEGQNVTLSCEQNLNHDAMYWYRQDPGQGLRLIYYSQIVNDFQKGDIAEGYSVSREKKESFPLTVTSAQKNPTAFYLCASSISAGNYGYTFGSGTRLTVV.

This clone has just a few counts. The chain recombines TRBV7-9 with TRBJ1-1, with D possibly TRBD1 on 6 matching bases. Germline assignment: CDR1 SEHNR and CDR2 FQNEAQ (reference sequence). Between the trimmed V and J ends, which lost 5 bases and 4 bases, there was a span of 14 bases. CDR3 length: 14 amino acids. CDR3: CASSTNTGSTEAFF. The CDR3 DNA sequence: TGTGCCAGCAGCACTAACACAGGGTCCACTGAAGCTTTCTTT.

The chain joins TRBV5-1 to TRBJ2-3, with 8 bases identical to TRBD2. V lost 5 bases to trimming and J lost 4 bases; unmatched junction nucleotides: 12. The CDR3 is 16 amino acids. Germline CDR1 and CDR2: SGHRS and YFSETQ. The CDR3 loop reads CASRSGAGASADTQYF. The DNA of the CDR3 is TGCGCCAGCAGATCTGGAGCGGGGGCCAGCGCAGATACGCAGTATTTT.

This clone occurred once. The chain couples TRBV4-2 to TRBJ1-1; 11 bases match TRBD1. This CDR3 region has 18 residues. J was trimmed by 3 bases and V by 4 bases; bases with no gene match: 13. Germline V gene sequence: CDR1 LGHNA, CDR2 YNFKEQ. The CDR3 sequence: CASSPRWTGGEWDTEAFF. For the CDR3, the DNA is TGTGCCAGCAGCCCCAGATGGACAGGGGGCGAATGGGACACTGAAGCTTTCTTT.

Only a few counts were recorded for this clone. V is TRBV7-9 and J is TRBJ1-1; D is unresolved. The CDR3 totals 14 residues. The V and J ends lost 2 bases and 1 base respectively, with 8 bases between them. Germline CDR1 and CDR2: SEHNR and FQNEAQ (reference sequence). The CDR3 is CASSLHGENTEAFF. CDR3 sequence (DNA): TGTGCCAGCAGCTTACACGGAGAGAACACTGAAGCTTTCTTT.

The chain employs TRBV4-1 and TRBJ2-7; tentatively, D is TRBD1 (6 bases). The germline V and J ends were trimmed by 2 bases and 2 bases, with 13 bases remaining between them. This CDR3 has 15 residues. CDR1 and CDR2 from the germline V gene are MGHRA and YSYEKL. The CDR3 sequence is CASSQPGQTTYEQYF. The CDR3 bases are TGCGCCAGCAGCCAACCGGGACAAACAACCTACGAGCAGTACTTC.

The V and J genes are TRBV6-5 and TRBJ2-5, with 7 bases identical to TRBD1. CDR3 length equals 14 residues. V shed 6 bases and J 5 bases; nucleotides not matched to a gene: 9. CDR1 and CDR2 from the germline V gene are MNHEY and SVGAGI. CDR3 in DNA: TGTGCCAGCAGAACCGACAGGGAGAGGGAGACCCAGTACTTC. Translation gives CASRTDRERETQYF.

There are a few counts of this clone. This rearrangement joins TRBV7-8 to TRBJ1-2; a weak D match, TRBD1 (5 bases). Germline V gene sequence: CDR1 SGHVS, CDR2 FQNEAQ. Trimming cost V 5 bases and J 7 bases, with 20 bases left between them. This CDR3 is built from 15 residues. CDR3 DNA sequence: TGTGCCAGCAGCGAGAATGAGGTGGGACTTAGTGGCTACACCTTC. Its protein product is CASSENEVGLSGYTF.

The rearrangement links TRBV27 to TRBJ1-5; maybe TRBD1 (6 bases). The germline V gene has CDR1 MNHEY and CDR2 SMNVEV (reference sequence). The CDR3 consists of 13 residues. Deletions cut 1 base from V and 11 bases from J, with 12 bases between. The DNA for the CDR3 is TGTGCCAGCAGTTTATGGAGGGGGGGGACCCAGCATTTT. It encodes CASSLWRGGTQHF.

The chain employs TRBV21-1 and TRBJ1-2. TRBV21-1 is assigned pseudogene status. The CDR3 totals 14 residues. Written as DNA, the CDR3 is TGTGCCAGCAGCACCCTAGTAGGGGAGGATGGCTACACCTTC. Translated, it gives CASSTLVGEDGYTF.

V and J are TRBV9 and TRBJ1-4; 8 bases agree with TRBD1. CDR1 and CDR2 (germline): SGDLS, YYNGEE. The CDR3 contains 17 residues. The V segment lost 0 bases and the J segment 10 bases; nucleotides outside the gene matches: 14. As DNA, the CDR3 is TGTGCCAGCAGCGTAGAGGAATCAACAGGGGGTGTTGGAAAACTGTTTTTT. It encodes CASSVEESTGGVGKLFF.

The chain is built from TRBV3-1 (or the pseudogene TRBV3-2) and TRBJ2-4, with 7 bases identical to TRBD1. CDR1 LGHDT and CDR2 YNNKEL come from the germline V gene (reference sequence). J lost 7 bases, V lost 0 bases, and 12 bases had no gene match. The CDR3 is made up of 17 amino acids. The chain's CDR3 is CASSQDGRGSGGNIQYF. CDR3 in DNA: TGTGCCAGCAGCCAAGACGGCAGGGGGAGCGGTGGTAACATTCAGTACTTC.